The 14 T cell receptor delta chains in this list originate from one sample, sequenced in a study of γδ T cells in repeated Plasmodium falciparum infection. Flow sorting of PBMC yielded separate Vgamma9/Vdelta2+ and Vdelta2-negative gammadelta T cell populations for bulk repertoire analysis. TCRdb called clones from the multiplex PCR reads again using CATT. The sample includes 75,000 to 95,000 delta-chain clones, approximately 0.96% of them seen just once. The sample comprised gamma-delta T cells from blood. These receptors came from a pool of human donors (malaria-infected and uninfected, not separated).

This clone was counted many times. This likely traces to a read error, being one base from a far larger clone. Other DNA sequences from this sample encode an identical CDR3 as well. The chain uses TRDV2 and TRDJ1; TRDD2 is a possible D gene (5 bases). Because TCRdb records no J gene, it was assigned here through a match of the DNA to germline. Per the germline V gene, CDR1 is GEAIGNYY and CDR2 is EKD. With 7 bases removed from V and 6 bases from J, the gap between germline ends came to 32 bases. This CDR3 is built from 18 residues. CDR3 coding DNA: TGTGCCTGCGACCCTTCTCATTCCCGACCGGGTGGCGATAATAAACTCATCTTT. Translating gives CACDPSHSRPGGDNKLIF.

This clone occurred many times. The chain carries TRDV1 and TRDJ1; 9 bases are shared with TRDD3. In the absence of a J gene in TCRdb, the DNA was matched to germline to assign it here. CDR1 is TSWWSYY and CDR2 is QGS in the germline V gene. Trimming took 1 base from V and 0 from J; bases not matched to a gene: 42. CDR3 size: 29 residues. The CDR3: CALGERPCLTTRGILFVQAPPSYTDKLIF. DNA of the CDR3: TGTGCTCTTGGGGAACGACCTTGTCTCACCACTCGGGGGATACTATTTGTGCAGGCCCCTCCGTCGTACACCGATAAACTCATCTTT.

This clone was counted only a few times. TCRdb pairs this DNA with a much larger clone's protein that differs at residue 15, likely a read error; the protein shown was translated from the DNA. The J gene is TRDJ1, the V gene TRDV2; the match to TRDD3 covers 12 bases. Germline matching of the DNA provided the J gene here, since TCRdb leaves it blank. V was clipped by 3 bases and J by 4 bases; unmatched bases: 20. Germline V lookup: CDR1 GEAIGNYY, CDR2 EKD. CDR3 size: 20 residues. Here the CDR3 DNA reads TGTGCCTGTGACTCCGTCAATGACTGGGGGATACCTAACTACATCGATAAACTCATCTTT. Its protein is CACDSVNDWGIPNYIDKLIF.

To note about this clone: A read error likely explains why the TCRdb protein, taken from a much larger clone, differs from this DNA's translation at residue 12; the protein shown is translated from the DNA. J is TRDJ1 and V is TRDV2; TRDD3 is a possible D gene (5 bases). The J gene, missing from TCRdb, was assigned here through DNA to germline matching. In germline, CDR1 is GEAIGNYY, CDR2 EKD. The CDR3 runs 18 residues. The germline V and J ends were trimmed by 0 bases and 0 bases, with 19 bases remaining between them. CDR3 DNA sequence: TGTGCCTGTGACACCGTTATGCACCACGGGGAAGACACCGATAAACTCATCTTT. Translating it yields CACDTVMHHGEDTDKLIF.

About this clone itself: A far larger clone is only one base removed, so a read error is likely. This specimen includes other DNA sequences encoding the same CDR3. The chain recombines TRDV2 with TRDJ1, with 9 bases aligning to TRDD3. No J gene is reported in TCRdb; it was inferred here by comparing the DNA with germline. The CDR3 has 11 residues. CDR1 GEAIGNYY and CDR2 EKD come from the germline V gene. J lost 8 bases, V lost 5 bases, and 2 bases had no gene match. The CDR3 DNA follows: TGTGCCTGTGGACTGGGGGACAAACTCATCTTT. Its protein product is CACGLGDKLIF.

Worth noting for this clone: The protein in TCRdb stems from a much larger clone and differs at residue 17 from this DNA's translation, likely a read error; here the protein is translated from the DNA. CDR3 region: CACDTGGLLGDTGWDTQQMFF. The CDR3 DNA sequence: TGTGCCTGTGACACCGGGGGACTACTGGGGGATACTGGCTGGGACACCCAACAGATGTTTTTC. The chain recombines TRDV2 with TRDJ3, with TRDD3 matching 12 bases. Since TCRdb gives no J gene, matching the DNA to germline was used here to assign it. Germline CDR1 is GEAIGNYY and CDR2 is EKD. The CDR3 is 21 amino acids.

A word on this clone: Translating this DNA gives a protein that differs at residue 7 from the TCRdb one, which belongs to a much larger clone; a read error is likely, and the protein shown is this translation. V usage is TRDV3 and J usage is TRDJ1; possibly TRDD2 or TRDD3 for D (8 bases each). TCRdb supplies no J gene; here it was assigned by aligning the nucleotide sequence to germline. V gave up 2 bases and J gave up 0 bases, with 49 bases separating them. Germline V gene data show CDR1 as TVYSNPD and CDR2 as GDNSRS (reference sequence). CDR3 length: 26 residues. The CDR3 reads CAFGGKSTFLAGGSYSDPPYTDKLIF. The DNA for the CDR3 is TGTGCCTTTGGGGGGAAATCCACCTTCCTAGCTGGGGGAAGTTATTCAGACCCTCCGTACACCGATAAACTCATCTTT.

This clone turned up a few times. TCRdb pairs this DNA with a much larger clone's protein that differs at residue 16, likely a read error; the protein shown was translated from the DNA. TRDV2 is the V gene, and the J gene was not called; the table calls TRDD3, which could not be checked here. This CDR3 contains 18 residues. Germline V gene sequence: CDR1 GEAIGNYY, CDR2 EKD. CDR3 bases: TGTGCCTGTGACCCGAAGGTACTGGGGGCTACGTACACCGATAAAATCATCTTT. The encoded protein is CACDPKVLGATYTDKIIF.

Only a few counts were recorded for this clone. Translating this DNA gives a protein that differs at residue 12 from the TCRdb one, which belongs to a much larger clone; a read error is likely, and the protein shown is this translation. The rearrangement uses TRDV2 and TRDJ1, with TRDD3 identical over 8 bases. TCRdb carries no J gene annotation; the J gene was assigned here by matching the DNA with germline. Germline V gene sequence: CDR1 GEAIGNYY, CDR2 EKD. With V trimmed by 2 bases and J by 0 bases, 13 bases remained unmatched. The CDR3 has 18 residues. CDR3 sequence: CACDILLGGPQHTDKLIF. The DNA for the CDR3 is TGTGCCTGTGACATCTTACTGGGGGGTCCTCAGCACACCGATAAACTCATCTTT.

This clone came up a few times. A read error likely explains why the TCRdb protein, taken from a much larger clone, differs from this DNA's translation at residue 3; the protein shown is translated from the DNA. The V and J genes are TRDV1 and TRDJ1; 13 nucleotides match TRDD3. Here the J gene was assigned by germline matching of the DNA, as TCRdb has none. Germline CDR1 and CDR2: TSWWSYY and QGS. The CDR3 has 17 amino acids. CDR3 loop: CAPGTSYWGIRVDKLIF. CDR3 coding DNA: TGTGCTCCTGGGACTTCCTACTGGGGGATACGGGTCGATAAACTCATCTTT.

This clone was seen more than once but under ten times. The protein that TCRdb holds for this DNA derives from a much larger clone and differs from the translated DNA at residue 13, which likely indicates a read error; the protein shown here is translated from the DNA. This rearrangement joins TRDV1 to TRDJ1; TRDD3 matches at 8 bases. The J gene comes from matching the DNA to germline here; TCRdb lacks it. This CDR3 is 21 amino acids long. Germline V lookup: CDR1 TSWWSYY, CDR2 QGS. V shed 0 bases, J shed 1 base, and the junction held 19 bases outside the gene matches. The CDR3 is CALGELYLSLLGGTFTDKLIF. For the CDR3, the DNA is TGTGCTCTTGGGGAACTCTACCTCTCCTTACTGGGGGGTACTTTCACCGATAAACTCATCTTT.

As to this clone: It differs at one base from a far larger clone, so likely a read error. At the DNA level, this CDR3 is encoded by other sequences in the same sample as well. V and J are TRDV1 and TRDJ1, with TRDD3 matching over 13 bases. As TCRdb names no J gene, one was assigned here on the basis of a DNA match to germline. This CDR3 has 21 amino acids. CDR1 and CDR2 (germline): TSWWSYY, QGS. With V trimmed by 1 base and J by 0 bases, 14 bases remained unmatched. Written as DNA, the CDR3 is TGTGCTCTTGGGGAACAACCCTGTACTGGGGGATACGGGGGGGACACCGATAAACTCATCTTT. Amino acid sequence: CALGEQPCTGGYGGDTDKLIF.

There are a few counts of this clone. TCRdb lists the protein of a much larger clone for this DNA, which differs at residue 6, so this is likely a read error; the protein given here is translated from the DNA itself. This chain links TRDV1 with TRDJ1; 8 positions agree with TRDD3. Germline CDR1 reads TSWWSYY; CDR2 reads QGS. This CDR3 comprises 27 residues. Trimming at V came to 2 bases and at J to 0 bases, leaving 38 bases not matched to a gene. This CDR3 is CALGEIVFCLLGPPTGGPTLYTDKLIF. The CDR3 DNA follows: TGTGCTCTTGGGGAAATAGTATTTTGTCTCCTAGGCCCCCCAACTGGGGGTCCTACTTTGTACACCGATAAACTCATCTTT.

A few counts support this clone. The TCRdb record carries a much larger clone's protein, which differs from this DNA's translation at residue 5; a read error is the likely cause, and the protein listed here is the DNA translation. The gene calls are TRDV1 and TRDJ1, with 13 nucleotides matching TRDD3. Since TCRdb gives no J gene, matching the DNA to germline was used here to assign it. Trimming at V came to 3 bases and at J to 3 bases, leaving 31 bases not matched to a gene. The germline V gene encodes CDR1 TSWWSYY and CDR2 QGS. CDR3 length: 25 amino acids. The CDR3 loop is CALGDLQSSYTKTGGYASSPDKLIF. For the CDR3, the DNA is TGTGCTCTTGGGGATCTACAGTCTTCCTACACAAAAACTGGGGGATACGCGTCCTCCCCCGATAAACTCATCTTT.